Listed here are 13 T cell receptor beta chains from one sample, sequenced in a study of blood T cell repertoires in COVID-19. Sequencing used immunoSEQ multiplex PCR; TCRdb keeps in-frame clones, though not all of them. This sample has 200,000 to 250,000 clones; 86% occur once, and the top ten carry 2% to 2.5%. The sample taken for sequencing was peripheral blood. The receptors come from a man aged 25 to 45 who had recovered from COVID-19.

Points on this clone: Relative to the germline gene, one junction end is altered; a read error may explain this. The chain carries TRBV4-3 and TRBJ1-3; 10 bases agree with TRBD1. CDR1 is LGHNA and CDR2 is YSLEER in the germline V gene. The CDR3 totals 14 residues. CDR3 loop: CVSSQTGGENTIYF. The CDR3 nucleotides are TGCGTCAGCAGCCAGACAGGGGGCGAAAACACCATATATTTT.

The rearrangement joins TRBV5-1 to TRBJ2-1, with D possibly being TRBD2 (5 bases). The germline gives CDR1 SGHRS, CDR2 YFSETQ. This CDR3 spans 11 amino acids. V was cut by 2 bases and J by 9 bases, with 6 bases left in between. CDR3: CASSFEGEQFF. In nucleotides, the CDR3 is TGCGCCAGCAGCTTTGAGGGTGAGCAGTTCTTC. Looking up the rest from reference TRBV5-1 and TRBJ2-1 gives the full variable domain: KAGVTQTPRYLIKTRGQQVTLSCSPISGHRSVSWYQQTPGQGLQFLFEYFSETQRNKGNFPGRFSGRQFSNSRSEMNVSTLELGDSALYLCASSFEGEQFFGPGTRLTVL.

The chain recombines TRBV6-1 with TRBJ1-1, with D uncertain. Germline V lookup: CDR1 MNHNS, CDR2 SASEGT. V was cut by 2 bases and J by 1 base, with 5 bases left in between. The CDR3 length is 13 residues. This CDR3 reads CASSEIQNTEAFF. The CDR3 nucleotides read TGTGCCAGCAGTGAAATCCAGAACACTGAAGCTTTCTTT.

This clone came up a few times. V is TRBV3-1 (or the pseudogene TRBV3-2) and J is TRBJ1-6; D gene uncertain. This CDR3 has 13 residues. V was clipped by 4 bases and J by 9 bases, with 10 bases between them. Germline V gene sequence: CDR1 LGHDT, CDR2 YNNKEL (reference sequence). CDR3 sequence reads: CASSPEALSPLHF. DNA of the CDR3: TGTGCCAGCAGCCCGGAGGCCCTTTCACCCCTCCACTTT.

The chain joins TRBV21-1 to TRBJ1-3; the table's D call TRBD1 went unverified against the DNA. TRBV21-1 is reported as a pseudogene. The CDR3 runs 16 residues. The CDR3 sequence: CASQSVRTVNGNTIYF. The CDR3 DNA reads as TGTGCCAGCCAGTCTGTCCGGACAGTTAATGGAAACACCATATATTTT.

The CDR3 DNA follows: TGTGCCAGCAGCCATATGCCGGGACTAGCGGGGGGGTACAATGAGCAGTTCTTC. Encoded protein: CASSHMPGLAGGYNEQFF. V and J are TRBV3-1 (or the pseudogene TRBV3-2) and TRBJ2-1; 16 bases align to TRBD2. Germline V gene lookup returns CDR1 LGHDT and CDR2 YNNKEL (reference sequence). V was pared by 3 bases and J by 4 bases, with 6 bases of the junction left unmatched. The CDR3 runs to 18 residues.

V is TRBV10-3 and J is TRBJ2-7; tentatively, D is TRBD1 (6 bases). V dropped 7 bases and J dropped 2 bases, with 15 bases sitting between them. The CDR3 spans 14 residues. Per the germline V gene, CDR1 is ENHRY and CDR2 is SYGVKD. The CDR3 sequence is CAITYGTPAYEQYF. The CDR3 region has the DNA TGTGCCATCACCTATGGGACACCCGCCTACGAGCAGTACTTC.

The V call is TRBV5-1, the J call TRBJ1-3, with D perhaps matching TRBD1 (5 bases). Trimming stripped 4 bases from V and 0 bases from J, with 5 bases between. CDR3 length equals 13 residues. Germline CDR1 SGHRS, CDR2 YFSETQ. The CDR3 DNA reads TGCGCCAGCAGCCAGGGCTCTGGAAACACCATATATTTT. As protein: CASSQGSGNTIYF.

The chain combines TRBV29-1 with TRBJ1-3; D remains ambiguous. CDR1 is SQVTM and CDR2 is ANQGSEA in the germline V gene. Trimming took off 4 bases at V and 4 bases at J, with 5 bases between the two ends. This CDR3 region has 11 residues. The CDR3 DNA is TGCAGCGTTGCTCCCGGAAACACCATATATTTT. Protein: CSVAPGNTIYF.

The chain links TRBV5-1 to TRBJ2-3, with 7 bases aligning to TRBD1. The ends lost 0 bases at V and 0 bases at J; junction bases unmatched: 4. CDR1 is SGHRS, CDR2 YFSETQ, per germline. The CDR3 consists of 16 residues. The CDR3 is CASSLGGTASTDTQYF. CDR3 coding DNA: TGCGCCAGCAGCTTGGGTGGGACAGCTAGCACAGATACGCAGTATTTT.

The chain uses TRBV6-1 and TRBJ2-1; D might be TRBD2 (5 bases). CDR3 length: 14 amino acids. Trimming took 1 base from V and 8 from J, leaving 12 bases between them. The germline CDR1 and CDR2 sequences are MNHNS and SASEGT. In nucleotides, the CDR3 is TGTGCCAGCAGTGAAGAGTTCCCGAGGGATGAGCAGTTCTTC. It is translated as CASSEEFPRDEQFF.

The V call is TRBV6-6, the J call TRBJ2-3; 7 nucleotides line up with TRBD2. Trimming at V came to 8 bases and at J to 2 bases, leaving 4 bases not matched to a gene. Germline assignment: CDR1 MNHNY and CDR2 SVGAGI (reference sequence). This CDR3 has 13 amino acids. The CDR3, as DNA: TGTGCCAGCCTAAGCGGGGACACAGATACGCAGTATTTT. Translated, it gives CASLSGDTDTQYF.

This clone was seen a single time. Written as DNA, the CDR3 is TGTGCCAGCAGCGGGGGTGTTTCCTATAATTCACCCCTCCACTTT. This sequence encodes CASSGGVSYNSPLHF. This chain uses TRBV2 with TRBJ1-6, with D perhaps TRBD1 (5 bases). The V gene's germline CDR1 is SNHLY and CDR2 FYNNEI. The ends were cut back, 6 bases at V and 1 base at J, with 10 bases in the middle. CDR3 length: 15 residues.